This TCR beta chain was profiled in a study of shared clonotypes between healthy human individuals (dated by TCRdb to between 2020 and 2021). Broadly, across the study: The cohort comprised two women and a few men aged 18 to 49 years. For each donor, CD4 naive and CD4 memory were each given three plates, CD8 naive was given two plates, and CD8 memory was given one plate. Different laboratories and diverse techniques were used to prepare libraries and sequence TCR repertoires, to increase sequencing depth and limit assay-specific biases. Between about 0.94 and 8.9 billion PBMCs per donor were obtained by leukapheresis. The study deeply sequenced blood TCR repertoires of five healthy adults to estimate repertoire size and the extent of clonotype sharing between individuals.

The study at large found these results: Clonotypes shared by all four sorted-subset donors showed higher generation probabilities than non-shared clonotypes. Pairwise subsampling led to the expectation that sequencing depth would affect the degree of clonotype sharing among donors. Across four donors, approximately 5% of naive CD4, approximately 4% of naive CD8, under 2.5% of memory CD4, and roughly 0.4% of memory CD8 clonotypes were shared. Even with the large sequencing depth, rarefaction of the sorted-subset datasets indicated that sequencing was incomplete. Because the study included only a small number of donors, the genetic and exposure-history diversity represented was limited. Naive subsets generally had larger estimated clonotype richness than memory subsets did. Sampling was restricted to blood, and TCR repertoires in tissue are likely to differ from TCR repertoires in blood.

TCR CDR3 regions were amplified from genomic DNA by multiplex PCR using the deep immunoSEQ assay. Extracted genomic DNA from each cell subset was spread evenly across all wells of several immunoSEQ 96-well plates, with each plate serving as a replicate. For sorted subsets, approximately 210 ng of genomic DNA, equivalent to 25,000 to 35,000 T cell genomes, went into each replicate PCR. Purified libraries were measured with a Qubit 3.0 fluorometer, size-checked on a Bioanalyzer 2100, and measured again with the KAPA Library Quantification kit. Every immunoSEQ 96-well plate was sequenced on a separate single-read 150-cycle Illumina NextSeq 550 flow cell. The paper's processing steps were these. The immunoSEQ output contained only junctional sequences without quality scores, so filtering could not match that applied to full-length reads. To assign V/J genes and CDR3, sequences were annotated against IMGT germline references using PyIR, a Python wrapper for IgBLAST v1.9. Reads with weak V/J assignments (E-value above 1e-6), missing CDR3, stop codons, out-of-frame junctions, or ambiguous translated residues were removed. V3J clonotypes were defined as sequences sharing an identical inferred V gene, J gene, and CDR3 amino acid sequence. Percentage overlap between repertoires was computed as shared unique clonotypes divided by the size of the smaller repertoire. Repertoire richness was assessed with RTK rarefaction, the Chao1 estimator, and Recon v2.1 estimates of unobserved clonotypes. OLGA was used to compute generation probabilities for all TCRbeta clonotypes that the gDNA method yielded from a handful of donors. Here the immuneACCESS table is served through TCRdb, limited to in-frame sequences with V and J called. Missing clones are a known gap in these copies; in checked studies unresolved V genes cover under half, and the rest lacks a known reason. For V, J and clone size, that table is used; D and trimming come from the DNA. The sample table contains 950,000 to 1,100,000 clones; only one count was recorded for about 80% of them. Approximately 1.5% of the sample is in the top ten clones.

Healthy HIV-negative adults with no recently reported acute infections or vaccinations were included as donors. Only Caucasian adults living in Nashville, Tennessee, USA were represented among the donors. Magnetic negative selection was used to enrich CD4+ T cells, after which naive cells were positively selected on CD45RA and the negative fraction became the memory subset. Blood was obtained by leukapheresis, after which PBMCs were separated by Ficoll-Histopaque density gradient centrifugation and cryopreserved in liquid nitrogen vapor phase. Purity and quantity of every magnetically sorted T cell population were checked by analytical flow cytometry. Genomic DNA was isolated from every sorted fraction and measured by UV absorbance on a Nanodrop 2000c. CDR1 SGDLS and CDR2 YYNGEE were looked up in the germline V gene. V loses 2 bases at its end and J loses 6 bases; junction bases beyond the gene matches: 5. Spanning cysteine to phenylalanine, the CDR3 consists of 14 amino acids. Of the read, only the CDR3 DNA is kept; its 42 bases are in frame from base 1.

On this clone itself: It has no known antigen specificity. There are no base qualities to consult, and no much larger clone falls within one base.

The rearrangement joined TRBV9 to TRBJ2-7, with TRBD2 matching 10 junction bases. Sequencing input: memory CD4+ T cells sorted from blood. The cell subset or site label here, explained by the study, means: CD45RA-negative fraction. The origin of this receptor is a man between 18 and 29 years old in good health. Here is the DNA: TGTGCCAGCAGCGTCGGACTAGCGGTAATCGAGCAGTACTTC. Its translation is CASSVGLAVIEQYF.